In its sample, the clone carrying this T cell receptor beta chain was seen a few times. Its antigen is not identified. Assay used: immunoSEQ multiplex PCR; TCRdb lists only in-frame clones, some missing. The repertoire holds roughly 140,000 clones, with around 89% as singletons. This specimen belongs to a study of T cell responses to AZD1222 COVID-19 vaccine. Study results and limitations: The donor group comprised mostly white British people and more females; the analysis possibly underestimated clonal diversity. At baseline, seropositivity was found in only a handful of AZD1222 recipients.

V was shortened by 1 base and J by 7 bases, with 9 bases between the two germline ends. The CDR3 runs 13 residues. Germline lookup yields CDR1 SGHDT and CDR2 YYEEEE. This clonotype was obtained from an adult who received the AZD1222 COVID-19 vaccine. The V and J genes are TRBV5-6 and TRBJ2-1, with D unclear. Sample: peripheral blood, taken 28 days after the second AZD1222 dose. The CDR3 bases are TGTGCCAGCAGCTTGCGGCAGTTGAATGAGCAGTTCTTC. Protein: CASSLRQLNEQFF.